This T cell receptor (beta chain) derives from a study of cytomegalovirus exposure and HLA in healthy donors. General study results and limits: Rarity characterized most TCR sequences, yet some public TCRs appeared in many donors. An Asian-associated ancestry cluster reportedly showed fewer N-insertions than the roughly 670-donor mean in a later analysis. In a later analysis, a missense DCLRE1C variant was linked to TCR beta V- and J-gene trimming.

Remarks on this clone: Its antigen is not identified.

The CDR3 totals 14 residues. Trimming at V came to 4 bases and at J to 0 bases, leaving 3 bases not matched to a gene. Per the germline V gene, CDR1 is SQVTM and CDR2 is ANQGSEA. The PCR employed 60 Vbeta primers together with 13 Jbeta primers. TCRdb's copy holds only in-frame clones and misses some; the assay was immunoSEQ multiplex PCR. Found here are almost 200,000 clones, around 80% of them singletons; the top ten hold roughly 4.5%. Material for sequencing was PBMCs. The receptor comes from a woman aged 25 to 39 in good health and CMV-seropositive. The chain combines TRBV29-1 with TRBJ2-1; 7 bases are a match to TRBD2. The CDR3, as DNA: TGCAGCGTTGGCGGGAGTTACTCCTACAATGAGCAGTTCTTC. Its protein is CSVGGSYSYNEQFF.